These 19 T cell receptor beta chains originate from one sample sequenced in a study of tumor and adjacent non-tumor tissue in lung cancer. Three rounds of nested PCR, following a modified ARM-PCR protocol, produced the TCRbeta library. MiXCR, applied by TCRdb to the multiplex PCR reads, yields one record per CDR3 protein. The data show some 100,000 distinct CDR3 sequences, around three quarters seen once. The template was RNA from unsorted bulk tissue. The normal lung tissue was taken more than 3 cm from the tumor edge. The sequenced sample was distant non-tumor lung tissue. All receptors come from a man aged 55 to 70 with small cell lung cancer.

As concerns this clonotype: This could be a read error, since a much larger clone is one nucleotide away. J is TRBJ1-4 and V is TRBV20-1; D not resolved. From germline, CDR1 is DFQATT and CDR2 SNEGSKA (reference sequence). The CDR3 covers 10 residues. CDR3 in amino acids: CSASWEKPFF. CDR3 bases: TGCAGTGCTAGCTGGGAAAAACCGTTTTTT.

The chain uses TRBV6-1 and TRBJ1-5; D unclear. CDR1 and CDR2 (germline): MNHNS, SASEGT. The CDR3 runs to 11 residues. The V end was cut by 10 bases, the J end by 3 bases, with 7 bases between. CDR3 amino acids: CAISANQPQHF. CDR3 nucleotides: TGTGCCATTAGTGCCAATCAGCCCCAGCATTTT.

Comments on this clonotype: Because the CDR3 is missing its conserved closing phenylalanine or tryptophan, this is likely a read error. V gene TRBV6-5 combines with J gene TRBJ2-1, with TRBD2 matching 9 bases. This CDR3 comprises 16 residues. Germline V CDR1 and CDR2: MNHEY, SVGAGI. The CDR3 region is CTNSYSEAGGLHEQFL. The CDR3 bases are TGTACCAACAGTTACTCGGAGGCGGGAGGGCTCCATGAGCAGTTCCTC.

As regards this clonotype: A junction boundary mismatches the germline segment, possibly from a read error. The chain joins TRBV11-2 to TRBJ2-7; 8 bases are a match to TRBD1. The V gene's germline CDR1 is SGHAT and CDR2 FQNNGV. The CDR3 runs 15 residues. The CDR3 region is CVSSFVAGGHYEQYF. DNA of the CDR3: TGTGTCAGCAGCTTTGTGGCAGGGGGCCACTACGAGCAGTACTTC. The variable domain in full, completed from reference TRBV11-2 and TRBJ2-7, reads EAGVAQSPRYKIIEKRQSVAFWCNPISGHATLYWYQQILGQGPKLLIQFQNNGVVDDSQLPKDRFSAERLKGVDSTLKIQPAKLEDSAVYLCVSSFVAGGHYEQYFGPGTRLTVT.

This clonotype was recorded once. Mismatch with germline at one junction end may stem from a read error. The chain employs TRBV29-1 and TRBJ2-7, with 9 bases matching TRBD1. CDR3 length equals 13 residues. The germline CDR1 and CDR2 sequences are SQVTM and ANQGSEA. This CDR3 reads CSATGQGIYKQYF. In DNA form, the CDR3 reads TGCAGCGCGACGGGACAGGGAATCTACAAGCAGTACTTC.

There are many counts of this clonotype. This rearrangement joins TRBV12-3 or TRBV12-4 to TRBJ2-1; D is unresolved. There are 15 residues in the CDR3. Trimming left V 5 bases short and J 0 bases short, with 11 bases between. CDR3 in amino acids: CASSDRRHSYNEQFF. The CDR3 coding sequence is TGTGCCAGCAGTGATAGACGGCACTCCTACAATGAGCAGTTCTTC.

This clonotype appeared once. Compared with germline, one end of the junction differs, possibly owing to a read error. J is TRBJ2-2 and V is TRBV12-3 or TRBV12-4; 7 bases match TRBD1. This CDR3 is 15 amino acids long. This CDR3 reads CAGSLPGTDTGELFF. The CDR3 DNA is TGTGCCGGCAGTCTCCCTGGGACAGACACCGGGGAGCTGTTTTTT.

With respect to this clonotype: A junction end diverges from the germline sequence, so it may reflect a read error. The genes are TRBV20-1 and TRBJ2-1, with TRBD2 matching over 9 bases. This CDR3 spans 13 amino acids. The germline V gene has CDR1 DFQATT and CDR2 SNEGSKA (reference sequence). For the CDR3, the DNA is TGCAGTGCCCGGACTAGCGACTACAATGCGCAGTTCTTC. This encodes CSARTSDYNAQFF.

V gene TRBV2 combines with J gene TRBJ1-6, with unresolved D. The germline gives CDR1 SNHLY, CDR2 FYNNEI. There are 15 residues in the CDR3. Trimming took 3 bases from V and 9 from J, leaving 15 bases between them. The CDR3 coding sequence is TGTGCCAGCAGTGACGCCCCGGAGCTAGGTTCACCCCTCCACTTT. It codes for CASSDAPELGSPLHF.

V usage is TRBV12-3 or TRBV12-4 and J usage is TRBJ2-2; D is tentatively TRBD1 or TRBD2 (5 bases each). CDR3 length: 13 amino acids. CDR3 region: CVSSSEGPGELFF. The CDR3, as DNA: TGTGTTAGCAGCTCAGAGGGGCCCGGGGAGCTGTTTTTT.

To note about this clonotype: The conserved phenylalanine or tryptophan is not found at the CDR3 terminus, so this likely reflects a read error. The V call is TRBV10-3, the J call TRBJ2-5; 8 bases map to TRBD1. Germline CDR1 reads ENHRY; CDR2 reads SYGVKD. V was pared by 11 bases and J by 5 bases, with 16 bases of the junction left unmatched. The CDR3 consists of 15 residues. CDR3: CAVRPSDRVVETQYL. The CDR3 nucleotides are TGTGCCGTCCGTCCGTCGGACAGGGTTGTGGAGACCCAGTACCTC.

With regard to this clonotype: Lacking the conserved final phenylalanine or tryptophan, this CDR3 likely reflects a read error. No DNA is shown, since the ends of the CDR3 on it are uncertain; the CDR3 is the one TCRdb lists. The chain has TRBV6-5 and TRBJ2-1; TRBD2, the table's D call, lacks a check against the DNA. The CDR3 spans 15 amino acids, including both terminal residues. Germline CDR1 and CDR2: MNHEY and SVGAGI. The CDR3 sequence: CASSYRQAGLGEKFY.

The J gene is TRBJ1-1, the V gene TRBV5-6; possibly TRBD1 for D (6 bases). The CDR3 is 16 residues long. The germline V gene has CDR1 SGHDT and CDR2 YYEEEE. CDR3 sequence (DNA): TGTGCTAACAGCTTGGCCTCCGGGACAACGAACACTGAAGCTTTCTTT. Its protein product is CANSLASGTTNTEAFF. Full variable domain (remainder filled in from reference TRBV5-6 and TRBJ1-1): DAGVTQSPTHLIKTRGQQVTLRCSPKSGHDTVSWYQQALGQGPQFIFQYYEEEERQRGNFPDRFSGHQFPNYSSELNVNALLLGDSALYLCANSLASGTTNTEAFFGQGTRLTVV.

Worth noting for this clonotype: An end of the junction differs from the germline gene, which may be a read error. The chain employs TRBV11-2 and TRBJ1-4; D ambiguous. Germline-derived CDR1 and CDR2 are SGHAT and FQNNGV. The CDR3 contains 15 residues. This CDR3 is CANSLSGLANEKLFF. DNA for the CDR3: TGTGCCAACAGCTTATCAGGACTGGCCAATGAAAAACTGTTTTTT.

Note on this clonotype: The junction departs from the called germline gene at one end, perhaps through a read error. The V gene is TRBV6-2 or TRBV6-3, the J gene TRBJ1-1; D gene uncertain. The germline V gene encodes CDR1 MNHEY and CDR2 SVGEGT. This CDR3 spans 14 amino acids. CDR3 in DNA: TGTGCCAGCAGTTACTCCGAAGGGAACATTGAAGCTATCTTT. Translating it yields CASSYSEGNIEAIF.

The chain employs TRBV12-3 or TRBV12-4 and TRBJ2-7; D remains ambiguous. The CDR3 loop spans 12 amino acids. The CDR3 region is CDNSRSFYEQYF. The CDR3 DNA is TGTGACAACAGTAGGAGCTTCTACGAGCAGTACTTC.

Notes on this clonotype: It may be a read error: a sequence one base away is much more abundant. The CDR3 loop is CSARRDSHEQYF. CDR3 coding DNA: TGCAGTGCTAGGAGGGACAGTCACGAGCAGTACTTC. The V gene is TRBV20-1, the J gene TRBJ2-7; 7 bases align to TRBD1. This CDR3 spans 12 amino acids. CDR1 and CDR2 from the germline V gene are DFQATT and SNEGSKA (reference sequence). V dropped 3 bases and J dropped 5; count of bases not matched to a gene: 4.

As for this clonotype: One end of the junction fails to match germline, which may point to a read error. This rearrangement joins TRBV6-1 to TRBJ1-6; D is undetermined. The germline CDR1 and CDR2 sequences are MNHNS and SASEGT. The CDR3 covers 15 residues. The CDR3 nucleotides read TGTGCCAGAAGTGAAAAGAGCAGGAGGAGTTCACCCCTCCACTTT. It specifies CARSEKSRRSSPLHF.

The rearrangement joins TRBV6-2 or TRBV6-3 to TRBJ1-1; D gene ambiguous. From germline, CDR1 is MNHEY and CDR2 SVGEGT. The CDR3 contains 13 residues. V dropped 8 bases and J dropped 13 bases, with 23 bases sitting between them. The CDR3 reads CASCGNRARRVFF. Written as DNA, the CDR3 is TGTGCCAGCTGCGGCAACCGTGCGAGGCGAGTTTTCTTT.